One and the same sample provided the 17 T cell receptor beta chains below, sequenced in a study of T cell changes during pregnancy in multiple sclerosis. TCRdb's table, derived via immunoSEQ multiplex PCR, lists solely in-frame clones and lacks some. The data hold tens of thousands of clones, with approximately 90% observed a single time. Sequencing used CD4+ T cells from peripheral blood mononuclear cells, obtained in the second trimester of pregnancy. The source is a female donor with multiple sclerosis, enrolled in a pregnancy study.

The gene calls are TRBV6-5 and TRBJ1-2; possible D gene TRBD1, 6 bases. The CDR3 runs to 12 residues. Trimming shortened V by 7 bases and J by 6 bases, and 12 bases separated the two germline ends. CDR1 is MNHEY and CDR2 is SVGAGI in the germline V gene. The CDR3 DNA is TGTGCCAGCATGGGGGCCTCCGATGGCTACACCTTC. Translation: CASMGASDGYTF.

This clone came up once. V is TRBV2 and J is TRBJ2-7; possible D gene TRBD2, 6 bases. With 10 bases removed from V and 2 bases from J, the gap between germline ends came to 9 bases. Germline-derived CDR1 and CDR2 are SNHLY and FYNNEI. The CDR3 contains 11 residues. The CDR3 loop is CATGGAYEQYF. The CDR3 DNA reads TGTGCCACCGGGGGAGCCTACGAGCAGTACTTC.

The rearrangement joins TRBV9 to TRBJ1-2; D unclear. The germline CDR1 and CDR2 sequences are SGDLS and YYNGEE. This CDR3 is 16 amino acids long. Trimming removed 0 bases from V and 8 bases from J, with 20 bases in between. The DNA of the CDR3 is TGTGCCAGCAGCGTAGGGGTTAGTGAGAGGGCGGAAGGCTACACCTTC. This translates into CASSVGVSERAEGYTF.

The genes are TRBV5-6 and TRBJ1-2, with D uncertain. Germline V lookup: CDR1 SGHDT, CDR2 YYEEEE. The CDR3 runs 15 residues. With 4 bases removed from V and 2 bases from J, the gap between germline ends came to 15 bases. CDR3: CASSPLGRTNYGYTF. CDR3 nucleotides: TGTGCCAGCAGCCCCCTAGGTCGCACCAACTATGGCTACACCTTC.

This clone has a handful of counts. The V and J genes are TRBV28 and TRBJ2-7, with TRBD2 as a possible D gene (7 bases). Germline loops: CDR1 MDHEN, CDR2 SYDVKM. The CDR3 totals 14 residues. The V end was cut by 2 bases, the J end by 3 bases, with 11 bases between. Written as DNA, the CDR3 is TGTGCCAGCAGTTTAAAGGGAGGGGGCTACGAGCAGTACTTC. Amino acid sequence: CASSLKGGGYEQYF.

This chain uses TRBV7-2 with TRBJ2-7; D not resolved. The CDR3 covers 13 residues. Trimming pared 5 bases from V and 2 bases from J, leaving 10 bases between. In germline, CDR1 is SGHTA, CDR2 FQGNSA. Written as DNA, the CDR3 is TGTGCCAGCAGCACACACCCGCCCTACGAGCAGTACTTC. Translating gives CASSTHPPYEQYF. Using reference TRBV7-2 and TRBJ2-7 for the parts outside the CDR3, the full variable domain is GAGVSQSPSNKVTEKGKDVELRCDPISGHTALYWYRQSLGQGLEFLIYFQGNSAPDKSGLPSDRFSAERTGGSVSTLTIQRTQQEDSAVYLCASSTHPPYEQYFGPGTRLTVT.

This chain uses TRBV7-3 with TRBJ2-5, with 11 bases matching TRBD2. Germline lookup yields CDR1 SGHTA and CDR2 FQGTGA. V shed 6 bases and J 7 bases; nucleotides not matched to a gene: 7. The CDR3 consists of 14 residues. This chain's CDR3 is CASSYSGGDATQYF. In DNA form, the CDR3 reads TGTGCCAGCAGTTATAGCGGGGGGGACGCGACCCAGTACTTC.

The rearrangement joins TRBV10-3 to TRBJ1-4; D is uncertain. Germline CDR1 ENHRY, CDR2 SYGVKD. The CDR3 is 16 amino acids. Trimming cost V 0 bases and J 0 bases, with 8 bases left between them. The CDR3 nucleotides read TGTGCCATCAGTGAGTCTAGCGGTGCAACTAATGAAAAACTGTTTTTT. It specifies CAISESSGATNEKLFF.

The chain combines TRBV6-5 with TRBJ1-1; 10 bases match TRBD1. Germline CDR1 reads MNHEY; CDR2 reads SVGAGI. The length of the CDR3 is 14 residues. V trimming: 6 bases; J trimming: 5 bases; junction bases outside the gene matches: 6. CDR3 nucleotide sequence: TGTGCCAGCAGCTGGACAGGGGGTGAAACTGAAGCTTTCTTT. Protein sequence: CASSWTGGETEAFF.

The chain combines TRBV5-1 with TRBJ2-7, with TRBD2 matching 9 bases. V lost 0 bases to trimming and J lost 10 bases; unmatched junction nucleotides: 8. The CDR3 totals 14 residues. The germline gives CDR1 SGHRS, CDR2 YFSETQ. CDR3 in DNA: TGCGCCAGCAGCTTGGGGTCAGCGGGAGGCTCACAGTACTTC. Its protein product is CASSLGSAGGSQYF.

This clone was observed a few times. This chain uses TRBV15 with TRBJ1-1, with TRBD1 identical over 12 bases. Germline lookup yields CDR1 LNHNV and CDR2 YYDKDF (reference sequence). This CDR3 spans 15 amino acids. V trimming: 10 bases; J trimming: 2 bases; junction bases outside the gene matches: 8. The CDR3 coding sequence is TGTGCCATAGCCTCGGGGACAGGGGGCAACACTGAAGCTTTCTTT. It is translated as CAIASGTGGNTEAFF.

This chain links TRBV7-3 with TRBJ2-7; 9 nucleotides align to TRBD1. V lost 3 bases to trimming and J lost 6 bases; unmatched junction nucleotides: 15. The CDR3 is 17 residues long. The V gene's germline CDR1 is SGHTA and CDR2 FQGTGA. The CDR3 here is CASSFLTPGQGMCEQYF. Here the CDR3 DNA reads TGTGCCAGCAGCTTCCTCACTCCGGGACAGGGAATGTGCGAGCAGTACTTC.

V usage is TRBV5-1 and J usage is TRBJ1-3; 7 nucleotides line up with TRBD1. The CDR3 extends over 14 amino acids. V lost 7 bases to trimming and J lost 0 bases; unmatched junction nucleotides: 4. The germline gives CDR1 SGHRS, CDR2 YFSETQ. The CDR3 reads CASRRTGSGNTIYF. CDR3 coding DNA: TGCGCCAGCCGTCGGACAGGCTCTGGAAACACCATATATTTT.

This clone was detected once. The rearrangement links TRBV14 to TRBJ1-2; D is unresolved. The CDR3 spans 14 residues. The V gene lost 4 bases and the J gene lost 5 bases, with 14 bases spanning the gap. CDR1 is SGHDN, CDR2 FVKESK, per germline. CDR3 sequence: CASSRYSSGYGYTF. CDR3 coding DNA: TGTGCCAGCAGCCGCTACAGTTCAGGATATGGCTACACCTTC.

The chain joins TRBV6-5 to TRBJ2-7; 9 bases match TRBD2. Germline-derived CDR1 and CDR2 are MNHEY and SVGAGI. V shed 8 bases, J shed 0 bases, and the junction held 5 bases outside the gene matches. The length of the CDR3 is 14 residues. CDR3 DNA sequence: TGTGCCAGCGGGAGCGGGAGGTACTCCTACGAGCAGTACTTC. The encoded protein is CASGSGRYSYEQYF.

The chain uses TRBV28 and TRBJ1-2; D is undetermined. V shed 7 bases and J shed 0 bases, with 12 bases lying between them. This CDR3 has 14 amino acids. Germline V lookup: CDR1 MDHEN, CDR2 SYDVKM. For the CDR3, the DNA is TGTGCCAGCACCTATGGTCCATCTAACTATGGCTACACCTTC. Encoded protein: CASTYGPSNYGYTF.

J is TRBJ1-2 and V is TRBV6-5; tentative D call: TRBD1 (6 bases). V lost 6 bases and J lost 2, with 13 bases in between. Per the germline V gene, CDR1 is MNHEY and CDR2 is SVGAGI. CDR3 length: 14 amino acids. CDR3: CASRLDTGNYGYTF. DNA of the CDR3: TGTGCCAGCAGACTAGACACAGGGAACTATGGCTACACCTTC.